This T cell receptor (beta chain) was sequenced during a study of T cell responses to AZD1222 COVID-19 vaccine. Study summary: Second doses at about 4 or about 12 weeks were pooled. General study points: Reportedly, nearly half of unique spike TCRs recognized epitopes outside B.1.351/B.1.1.7 mutations. The donor cohort was predominantly white British with a female majority, and clonal diversity may have been underestimated. When two AZD1222 doses had been given, Spike-specific TCR breadth and depth rose.

V was pared by 4 bases and J by 5 bases, with 14 bases between. Per germline, CDR1 PRHDT and CDR2 FYEKMQ (reference sequence). This CDR3 has 14 amino acids. In the case of this clone: What it recognizes is unknown.

TCRdb keeps only in-frame clones here, not all; method: immunoSEQ multiplex PCR. The table has about 150,000 clones, under 95% seen once; the top ten hold over 1.3%. The chain carries TRBV13 and TRBJ2-5, with D unresolved. Sequencing used peripheral blood, obtained on day 0 of AZD1222 vaccination. The TCR comes from an adult in good health. CDR3 sequence reads: CASSSQDTTETQYF. CDR3 in DNA: TGTGCCAGCAGCTCGCAAGACACTACGGAGACCCAGTACTTC. The full variable domain, its missing parts supplied by reference TRBV13 and TRBJ2-5, is AAGVIQSPRHLIKEKRETATLKCYPIPRHDTVYWYQQGPGQDPQFLISFYEKMQSDKGSIPDRFSAQQFSDYHSELNMSSLELGDSALYFCASSSQDTTETQYFGPGTRLLVL.